The entry that follows covers one T cell receptor (beta chain) sequence. The antigen is undetermined. This sample is part of a study of blood T cells in healthy people across ages. Study-wide results and caveats: Estimates of total diversity, which came from one million sequenced T cells, were considered to be underestimates. Older age went with lower TCR beta diversity per million T cells, in a roughly linear way.

V was trimmed by 0 bases and J by 4 bases, leaving 7 bases between them. The CDR3 is made up of 14 amino acids. CDR1 SGHTA and CDR2 FQGNSA come from the germline V gene. Together with a sample-barcoded 5' primer, a J-beta primer mix was included in a second PCR lasting roughly 6 to 12 cycles. TCRdb called the 5' RACE reads again in MiXCR, with one record for every CDR3 protein. The sample has 650,000 to 1,000,000 distinct CDR3 sequences, 36% seen once. The receptor comes from a young man in good health. The sample was blood. V gene TRBV7-2 combines with J gene TRBJ1-3; no clear D. CDR3 protein: CASSLAGMGNTIYF. Written as DNA, the CDR3 is TGTGCCAGCAGCTTAGCAGGGATGGGAAACACCATATATTTT.